The entry below gives a single T cell receptor beta chain sequence along with its context. The target antigen is unknown. The sample originates from a study of CD8+CD57+ T cells in acquired aplastic anemia. Whole-study results and caveats: In CD8+ cells, Simpson's diversity showed no significant difference between patients and controls.

It was genomic DNA that served as the template for profiling TCR beta VDJ and CDR3. TCRdb ran MiXCR on the reads and lists one entry per CDR3 protein. Among roughly 160,000 distinct CDR3 sequences listed, 71% were seen once. It was patients with CD8+CD57+ cell expansion by flow cytometry who were chosen for sequencing. The sample consisted of sorted CD4+, CD8+, or CD8+CD57+ T cells (not recorded which) from PBMCs. This receptor was obtained from a human donor with aplastic anemia.

The CDR3 DNA reads as TGTGCCAGTAGTTGGGGGGATTCCTACGAGCAGTACTTC. Translated: CASSWGDSYEQYF. V usage is TRBV19 and J usage is TRBJ2-7, with a tentative D call TRBD2 (6 bases). The CDR3 runs to 13 residues. V was shortened by 5 bases and J by 1 base, with 9 bases between the two germline ends. Germline CDR1 and CDR2: LNHDA and SQIVND (reference sequence).